This entry is about one T cell receptor (beta chain). These data belong to a study of T cell clusters in autoimmune cytopenias. Overall study: TRB sequencing had a median about 49,000 reads and approximately 2,200 distinct clonotypes per sample.

TRB was amplified from 250 ng of peripheral blood genomic DNA per sample. TRB was amplified by touch-down multiplex PCR, primer pools A and B combined. For each CDR3 protein, TCRdb gives one entry from its re-call of the multiplex PCR reads, without DNA. Its listing shows about 5,900 distinct CDR3 sequences. The CDR3 extends over 13 amino acids. The germline V gene has CDR1 MNHEY and CDR2 SVGAGI. The TCR sequence derives from a human donor with an autoimmune cytopenia or autoimmune hepatitis (not recorded which). The chain is built from TRBV6-5 and TRBJ2-7; absent DNA, TCRdb's TRBD2 call cannot be checked. The material sequenced was peripheral blood. The CDR3 sequence: CASKTSGSYEQYF.